This TCR beta chain comes out of a study of T cell repertoires in cytomegalovirus infection. Study background: The authors used CMV epitopes that were HLA-C-restricted (recently identified) and HLA-B-restricted (well studied). Based on public TCR beta signatures, there were indications of CMV infection and of a matching HLA type.

TCRdb re-called the reads with MiXCR, one entry per CDR3 protein. The sample lists fewer than 1,000,000 distinct CDR3 sequences, around 29% occurring once. The table lists this clonotype with a count of one. The antigen is undetermined. This CDR3 region has 16 residues. V dropped 3 bases and J dropped 7; count of bases not matched to a gene: 12. Overall study results and limits: The study found HLA-C-restricted CMV-specific TCR beta clonotypes dominating the ex vivo response. Cumulative public TCR beta family frequency identified CMV carriers with the relevant HLA.

The chain employs TRBV12-3 or TRBV12-4 and TRBJ2-4; 7 bases are shared with TRBD2. This receptor was identified in a human donor in good health (CMV status not recorded). Some clones in this sample may be carry-over from other donors' samples. The sequenced sample was cultured CD8+ T cells from PBMCs, obtained from culture after CMV antigen stimulation. The CDR3 DNA sequence: TGTGCCAGCAGTTTTGGGGGGGGGGGACTGGAGAACATTCAGTACTTC. Its protein is CASSFGGGGLENIQYF.